These 21 T cell receptor beta chains originate from one sample sequenced in a study of shared T cell receptors in the human thymus. The table came from immunoSEQ multiplex PCR; TCRdb's copy has only in-frame clones and leaves some out. The data show some 640,000 clones, with more than 70% seen just once and 0.0094% held by the top ten. In addition, the sample was reused for a study of human thymus T cells.

The sequenced sample consisted of thymocytes. The source is a boy younger than two with a congenital heart defect.

In this sample, this clone turned up a few times. The rearrangement joins TRBV29-1 to TRBJ2-2, with D possibly TRBD2 on 5 matching bases. V was shortened by 0 bases and J by 8 bases, with 13 bases between the two germline ends. The CDR3 runs to 14 residues. Germline V gene sequence: CDR1 SQVTM, CDR2 ANQGSEA. The CDR3 spells CSVEDLRAGGELFF. DNA of the CDR3: TGCAGCGTTGAAGATCTTAGGGCGGGTGGGGAGCTGTTTTTT.

V usage is TRBV7-2 and J usage is TRBJ1-2; the match to TRBD1 covers 7 bases. Germline CDR1 reads SGHTA; CDR2 reads FQGNSA. Trimming cost V 3 bases and J 8 bases; bases outside gene matches: 9. The CDR3 consists of 14 residues. CDR3 in DNA: TGTGCCAGCAGCTTCCAGGGACAGCCTAAGGGCTACACCTTC. Its translation is CASSFQGQPKGYTF. Full variable domain (missing parts from reference TRBV7-2 and TRBJ1-2): GAGVSQSPSNKVTEKGKDVELRCDPISGHTALYWYRQSLGQGLEFLIYFQGNSAPDKSGLPSDRFSAERTGGSVSTLTIQRTQQEDSAVYLCASSFQGQPKGYTFGSGTRLTVV.

The V and J genes are TRBV10-3 and TRBJ1-5; no clear D gene. Germline lookup yields CDR1 ENHRY and CDR2 SYGVKD. The CDR3 has 13 amino acids. Trimming took off 8 bases at V and 2 bases at J, with 10 bases between the two ends. DNA for the CDR3: TGTGCCATCGGTGCGGTGGGCAATCAGCCCCAGCATTTT. Protein product: CAIGAVGNQPQHF.

V is TRBV2 and J is TRBJ1-5; 7 bases match TRBD1. The CDR3 contains 15 residues. Germline-derived CDR1 and CDR2 are SNHLY and FYNNEI. With V trimmed by 1 base and J by 7 bases, 7 bases remained unmatched. CDR3 DNA: TGTGCCAGCAGTGAAGTGAGGGACAGTCGGCAGCCCCAGCATTTT. Protein: CASSEVRDSRQPQHF.

The chain joins TRBV5-1 to TRBJ2-5, with TRBD2 matching 7 bases. Per the germline V gene, CDR1 is SGHRS and CDR2 is YFSETQ. CDR3 length: 17 amino acids. Trimming took 2 bases from V and 1 from J; bases not matched to a gene: 11. This CDR3 is CASSFLVMGGVQETQYF. The CDR3 DNA is TGCGCCAGCAGCTTCTTGGTGATGGGGGGGGTCCAAGAGACCCAGTACTTC. The variable domain in full, completed from reference TRBV5-1 and TRBJ2-5, reads KAGVTQTPRYLIKTRGQQVTLSCSPISGHRSVSWYQQTPGQGLQFLFEYFSETQRNKGNFPGRFSGRQFSNSRSEMNVSTLELGDSALYLCASSFLVMGGVQETQYFGPGTRLLVL.

CDR3 amino acids: CASNVGGVSSGNTIYF. The CDR3 DNA sequence: TGTGCCAGCAACGTAGGGGGGGTGAGCTCTGGAAACACCATATATTTT. This chain links TRBV28 with TRBJ1-3; the D gene is possibly TRBD1 (6 bases). Germline V gene sequence: CDR1 MDHEN, CDR2 SYDVKM. The CDR3 runs 16 residues. The V gene lost 7 bases and the J gene lost 0 bases, with 16 bases spanning the gap.

In its sample, this clone was seen a few times. The chain combines TRBV6-6 with TRBJ2-1; 12 nucleotides align to TRBD2. The CDR3 totals 15 residues. The germline V gene has CDR1 MNHNY and CDR2 SVGAGI (reference sequence). The trim removed 2 bases at V and 10 bases at J, leaving 6 bases unmatched. CDR3 sequence: CASSYKASGGGEQFF. The CDR3 coding sequence is TGTGCCAGCAGTTACAAGGCTAGCGGGGGGGGCGAGCAGTTCTTC.

This clone was seen a few times. The chain joins TRBV19 to TRBJ2-4; 9 bases align to TRBD2. This CDR3 has 16 residues. With 3 bases clipped from V and 2 bases from J, the junction kept 5 bases outside the gene matches. Per the germline V gene, CDR1 is LNHDA and CDR2 is SQIVND (reference sequence). This CDR3 reads CASSIAGGPTKNIQYF. DNA for the CDR3: TGTGCCAGTAGTATCGCGGGGGGGCCAACCAAAAACATTCAGTACTTC.

V usage is TRBV2 and J usage is TRBJ1-5; D call uncertain. The germline V and J ends were trimmed by 2 bases and 0 bases, with 11 bases remaining between them. CDR3 length: 16 residues. CDR1 and CDR2 (germline): SNHLY, FYNNEI. Here the CDR3 reads CASSELRTNSNQPQHF. CDR3 coding DNA: TGTGCCAGCAGTGAATTGAGGACTAATAGCAATCAGCCCCAGCATTTT. Drawing the rest from reference TRBV2 and TRBJ1-5, the complete variable domain is EPEVTQTPSHQVTQMGQEVILRCVPISNHLYFYWYRQILGQKVEFLVSFYNNEISEKSEIFDDQFSVERPDGSNFTLKIRSTKLEDSAMYFCASSELRTNSNQPQHFGDGTRLSIL.

The chain uses TRBV19 and TRBJ1-5; D might be TRBD1 (5 bases). The V gene's germline CDR1 is LNHDA and CDR2 SQIVND (reference sequence). V lost 4 bases and J 9 bases, leaving 22 bases between the germline ends. The CDR3 runs to 16 residues. This chain's CDR3 is CASSTRRARIIGPQHF. As DNA, the CDR3 is TGTGCCAGTAGTACCCGCAGGGCTAGAATAATCGGGCCCCAGCATTTT.

V is TRBV7-2 and J is TRBJ2-3; 8 nucleotides align to TRBD2. The CDR3 has 17 amino acids. With V trimmed by 1 base and J by 0 bases, 6 bases remained unmatched. Germline V gene sequence: CDR1 SGHTA, CDR2 FQGNSA. Here the CDR3 reads CASSLGPRLASTDTQYF. CDR3 in DNA: TGTGCCAGCAGCTTAGGTCCGAGACTAGCGAGCACAGATACGCAGTATTTT.

CDR3 bases: TGTGCCAGCTCACCACCGCACACACGGGACTCTGGAAACACCATATATTTT. It encodes CASSPPHTRDSGNTIYF. The V gene is TRBV18, the J gene TRBJ1-3; D is unclear. Trimming removed 0 bases from V and 0 bases from J, with 12 bases in between. The CDR3 is 17 amino acids. Germline V gives CDR1 KGHSH, CDR2 LQKENI.

This chain connects TRBV28 to TRBJ1-2; no clear D gene. V was clipped by 2 bases and J by 0 bases, with 13 bases between them. The CDR3 has 16 amino acids. In germline, CDR1 is MDHEN, CDR2 SYDVKM. The CDR3 loop is CASSLSRRGTNYGYTF. In DNA form, the CDR3 reads TGTGCCAGCAGTTTAAGTCGGCGGGGAACTAACTATGGCTACACCTTC.

The chain couples TRBV19 to TRBJ1-1, with TRBD1 as a possible D gene (6 bases). This CDR3 region has 12 residues. Trimming left V 10 bases short and J 7 bases short, with 16 bases between. The germline gives CDR1 LNHDA, CDR2 SQIVND (reference sequence). The CDR3 spells CATYRGQLEAFF. CDR3 coding DNA: TGTGCCACATATCGAGGACAGCTTGAAGCTTTCTTT.

This chain links TRBV10-3 with TRBJ2-5; the match to TRBD1 covers 8 bases. The DNA matches TRBJ2-7 better at its end, which makes the J call doubtful. The CDR3 length is 13 residues. The germline gives CDR1 ENHRY, CDR2 SYGVKD. The CDR3 here is CAISLDRANEQYF. CDR3 bases: TGTGCCATCAGTTTGGACAGGGCCAACGAGCAGTACTTC.

The V and J genes are TRBV28 and TRBJ2-7, with TRBD2 matching 10 bases. The germline gives CDR1 MDHEN, CDR2 SYDVKM. The V and J ends lost 3 bases and 7 bases, in that order; junction bases with no gene match: 9. CDR3 length: 15 residues. The CDR3 is CASSFGASGSCEQYF. The CDR3 region has the DNA TGTGCCAGCAGTTTTGGGGCTAGCGGGAGTTGTGAGCAGTACTTC.

Regarding this clone: This sample also contains other DNA sequences that code for the same CDR3. The chain employs TRBV2 and TRBJ1-6; TRBD1 agrees at 7 bases. This CDR3 has 14 amino acids. V dropped 6 bases and J dropped 7; count of bases not matched to a gene: 6. The germline V gene encodes CDR1 SNHLY and CDR2 FYNNEI. CDR3 DNA: TGTGCCAGCAGCCAGGGGGTTGGAAATTCACCCCTCCACTTT. It encodes CASSQGVGNSPLHF.

This clone was seen a handful of times. The chain links TRBV4-2 to TRBJ2-7; tentatively, D is TRBD2 (6 bases). The CDR3 consists of 15 residues. Trimming shortened V by 0 bases and J by 2 bases, and 11 bases separated the two germline ends. The germline V gene has CDR1 LGHNA and CDR2 YNFKEQ. DNA for the CDR3: TGTGCCAGCAGCCAAGATCTGGGGAGGACCTACGAGCAGTACTTC. Protein: CASSQDLGRTYEQYF.

The chain joins TRBV5-6 to TRBJ2-2, with a tentative D call TRBD2 (5 bases). V lost 4 bases and J lost 0, with 13 bases in between. The V gene's germline CDR1 is SGHDT and CDR2 YYEEEE. CDR3 length: 16 amino acids. CDR3 in amino acids: CASSLSRGANTGELFF. The CDR3 nucleotides are TGTGCCAGCAGCCTAAGCCGGGGAGCGAACACCGGGGAGCTGTTTTTT.

V and J are TRBV6-5 and TRBJ1-2, with 9 positions matching TRBD1. CDR3 length: 15 amino acids. From germline, CDR1 is MNHEY and CDR2 SVGAGI. Trimming took 2 bases from V and 12 from J; bases not matched to a gene: 13. The CDR3 DNA is TGTGCCAGCAGTTACAGCCTGGGACAGGGAGGTACTCACACCTTC. Translating it yields CASSYSLGQGGTHTF.

The chain's CDR3 is CSTRNGYTF. CDR3 nucleotide sequence: TGCAGCACGAGGAATGGCTACACCTTC. This sequence joins TRBV20-1 and TRBJ1-2; D unresolved. The CDR3 contains 9 residues. Germline V gene sequence: CDR1 DFQATT, CDR2 SNEGSKA (reference sequence).